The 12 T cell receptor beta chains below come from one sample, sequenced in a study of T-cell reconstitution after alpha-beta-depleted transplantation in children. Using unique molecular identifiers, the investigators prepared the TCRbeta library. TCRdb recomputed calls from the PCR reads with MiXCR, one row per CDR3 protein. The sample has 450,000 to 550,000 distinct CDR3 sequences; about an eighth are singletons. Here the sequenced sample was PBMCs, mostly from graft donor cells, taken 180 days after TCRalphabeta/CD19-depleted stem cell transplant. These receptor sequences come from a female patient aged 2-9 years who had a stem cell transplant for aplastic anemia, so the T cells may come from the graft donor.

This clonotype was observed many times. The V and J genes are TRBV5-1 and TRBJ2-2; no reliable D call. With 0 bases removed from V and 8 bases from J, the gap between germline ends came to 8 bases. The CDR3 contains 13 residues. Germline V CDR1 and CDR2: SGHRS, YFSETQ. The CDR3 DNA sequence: TGCGCCAGCAGCTTGGTACAGAAGGGGGAGCTGTTTTTT. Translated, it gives CASSLVQKGELFF.

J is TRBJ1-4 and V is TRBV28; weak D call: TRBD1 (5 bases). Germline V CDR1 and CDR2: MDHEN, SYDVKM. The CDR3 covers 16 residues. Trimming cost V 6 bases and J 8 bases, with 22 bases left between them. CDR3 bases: TGTGCCAGCAGCCTAAGGCTCGGGGCGCAGGGCGAAAAACTGTTTTTT. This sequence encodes CASSLRLGAQGEKLFF.

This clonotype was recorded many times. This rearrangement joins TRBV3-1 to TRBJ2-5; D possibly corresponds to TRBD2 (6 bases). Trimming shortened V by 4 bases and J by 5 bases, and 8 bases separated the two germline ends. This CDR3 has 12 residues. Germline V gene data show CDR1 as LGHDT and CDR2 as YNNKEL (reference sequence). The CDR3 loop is CASSPLAETQYF. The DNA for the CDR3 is TGTGCCAGCAGCCCCCTAGCGGAGACCCAGTACTTC.

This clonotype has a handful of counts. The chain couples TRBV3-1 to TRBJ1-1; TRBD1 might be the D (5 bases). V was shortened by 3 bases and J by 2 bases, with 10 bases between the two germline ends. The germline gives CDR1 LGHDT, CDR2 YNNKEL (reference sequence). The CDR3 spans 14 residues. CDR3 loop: CASSQYRRNTEAFF. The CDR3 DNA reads TGTGCCAGCAGCCAGTACAGGAGAAACACTGAAGCTTTCTTT.

This CDR3 is CASSTTGSSFHYSNQPQHF. The CDR3, as DNA: TGTGCCAGCAGCACCACCGGGTCCTCCTTCCATTATAGCAATCAGCCCCAGCATTTT. The genes are TRBV7-2 and TRBJ1-5; D unresolved. CDR3 size: 19 residues. From germline, CDR1 is SGHTA and CDR2 FQGNSA. V gave up 5 bases and J gave up 0 bases, with 23 bases separating them.

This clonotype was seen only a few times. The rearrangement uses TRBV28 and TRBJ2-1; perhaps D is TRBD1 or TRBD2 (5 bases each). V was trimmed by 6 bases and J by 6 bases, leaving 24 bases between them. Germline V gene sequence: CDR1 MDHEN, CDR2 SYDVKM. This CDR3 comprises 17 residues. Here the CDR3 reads CASSLGTLISLGNEQFF. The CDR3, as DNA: TGTGCCAGCAGCCTGGGGACCTTAATAAGTCTCGGCAATGAGCAGTTCTTC.

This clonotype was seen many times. The CDR3: CAIARAGQPQHF. For the CDR3, the DNA is TGTGCCATAGCCAGGGCGGGTCAGCCCCAGCATTTT. The chain employs TRBV10-3 and TRBJ1-5, with D possibly being TRBD1 (5 bases). Trimming took off 9 bases at V and 6 bases at J, with 12 bases between the two ends. CDR1 ENHRY and CDR2 SYGVKD come from the germline V gene. CDR3 size: 12 residues.

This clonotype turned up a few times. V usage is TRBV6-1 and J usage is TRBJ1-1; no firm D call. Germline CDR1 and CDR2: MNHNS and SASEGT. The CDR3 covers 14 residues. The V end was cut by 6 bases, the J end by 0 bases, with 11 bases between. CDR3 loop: CASSSIDLNTEAFF. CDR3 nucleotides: TGTGCCAGCAGCTCAATTGACCTGAACACTGAAGCTTTCTTT.

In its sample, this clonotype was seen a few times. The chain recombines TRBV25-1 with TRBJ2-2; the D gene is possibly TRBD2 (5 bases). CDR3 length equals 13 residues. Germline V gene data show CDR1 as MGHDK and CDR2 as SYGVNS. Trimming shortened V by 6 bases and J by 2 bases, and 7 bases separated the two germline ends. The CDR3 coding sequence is TGTGCCAGCAGGGGGAGTAACACCGGGGAGCTGTTTTTT. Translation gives CASRGSNTGELFF.

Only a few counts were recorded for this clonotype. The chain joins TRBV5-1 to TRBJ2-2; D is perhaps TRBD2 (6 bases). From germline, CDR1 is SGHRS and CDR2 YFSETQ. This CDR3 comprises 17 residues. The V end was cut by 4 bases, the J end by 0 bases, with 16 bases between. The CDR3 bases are TGCGCCAGCAGCCCTACTGCGGGACTCGCGAACACCGGGGAGCTGTTTTTT. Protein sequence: CASSPTAGLANTGELFF.

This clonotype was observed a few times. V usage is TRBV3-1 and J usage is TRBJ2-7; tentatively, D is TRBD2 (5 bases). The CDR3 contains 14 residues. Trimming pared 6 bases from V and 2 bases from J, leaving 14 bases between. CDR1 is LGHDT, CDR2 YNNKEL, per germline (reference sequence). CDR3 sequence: CASSQHAEAYEQYV. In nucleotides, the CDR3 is TGTGCCAGCAGTCAACACGCGGAGGCCTACGAGCAGTACGTC.

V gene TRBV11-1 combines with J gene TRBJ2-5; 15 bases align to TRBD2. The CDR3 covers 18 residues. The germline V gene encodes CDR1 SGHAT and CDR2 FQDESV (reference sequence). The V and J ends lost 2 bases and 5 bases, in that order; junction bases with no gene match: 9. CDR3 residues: CASSLPGLAGGPRETQYF. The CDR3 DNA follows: TGTGCCAGCAGCTTACCGGGACTAGCGGGAGGCCCGCGTGAGACCCAGTACTTC.